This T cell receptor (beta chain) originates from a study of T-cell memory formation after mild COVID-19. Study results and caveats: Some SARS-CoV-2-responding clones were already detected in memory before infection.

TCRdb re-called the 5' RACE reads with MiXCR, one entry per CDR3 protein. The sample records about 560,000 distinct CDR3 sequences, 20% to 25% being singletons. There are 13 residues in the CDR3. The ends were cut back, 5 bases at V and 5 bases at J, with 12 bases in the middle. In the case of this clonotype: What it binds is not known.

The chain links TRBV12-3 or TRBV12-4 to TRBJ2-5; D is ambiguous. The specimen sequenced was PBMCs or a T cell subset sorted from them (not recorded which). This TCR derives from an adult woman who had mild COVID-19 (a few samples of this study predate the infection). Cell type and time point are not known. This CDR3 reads CASSLSRAETQYF. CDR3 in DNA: TGTGCCAGCAGTCTCAGTAGGGCGGAGACCCAGTACTTC.